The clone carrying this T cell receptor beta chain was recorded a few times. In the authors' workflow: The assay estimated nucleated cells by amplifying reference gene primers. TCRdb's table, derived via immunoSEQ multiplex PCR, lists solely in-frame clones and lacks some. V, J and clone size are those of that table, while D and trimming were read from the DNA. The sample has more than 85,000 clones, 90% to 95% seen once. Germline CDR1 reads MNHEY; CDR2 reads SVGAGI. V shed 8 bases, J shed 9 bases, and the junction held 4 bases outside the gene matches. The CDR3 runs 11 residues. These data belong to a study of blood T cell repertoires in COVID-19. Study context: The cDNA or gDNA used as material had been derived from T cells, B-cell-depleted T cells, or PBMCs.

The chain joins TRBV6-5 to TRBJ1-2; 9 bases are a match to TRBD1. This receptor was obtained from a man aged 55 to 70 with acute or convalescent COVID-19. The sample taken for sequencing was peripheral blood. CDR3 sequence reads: CASGTGRRYTF. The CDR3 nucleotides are TGTGCCAGCGGGACAGGGAGGCGCTACACCTTC.